The next 2 T cell receptor beta chains were all read from a single sample in a study of blood T cell repertoires in COVID-19. Clones were read by immunoSEQ multiplex PCR, and TCRdb kept only the in-frame ones, dropping some. The sample lists 270,000 or so clones, about nine tenths occurring once. Input material: peripheral blood. The receptors originated from a woman between 40 and 50 years old who had recovered from COVID-19.

The CDR3 loop reads CASSLRESYTF. Here the CDR3 DNA reads TGTGCCAGCAGTTTAAGGGAGAGCTACACCTTC. The rearrangement joins TRBV12-3 or TRBV12-4 to TRBJ1-2; no clear D gene. V lost 2 bases to trimming and J lost 9 bases, with 7 bases between them. The CDR3 is 11 amino acids.

The rearrangement uses TRBV5-1 and TRBJ1-4; TRBD1 aligns across 7 bases. This CDR3 has 16 residues. Trimming at V came to 4 bases and at J to 4 bases, leaving 10 bases not matched to a gene. CDR1 is SGHRS and CDR2 is YFSETQ in the germline V gene. CDR3 sequence: CASSVQTGRGNEKLFF. The CDR3 bases are TGCGCCAGCAGCGTTCAGACAGGGCGCGGTAATGAAAAACTGTTTTTT.